The 22 T cell receptor beta chains presented below share a single source sample, sequenced in a study of technical replicates of blood from a handful of donors. Sequenced by immunoSEQ multiplex PCR; TCRdb stores in-frame clones only, minus some. This table has 60,000 to 80,000 clones, around 90% appearing once. Specimen: PBMCs. The receptors here all came from a human donor in good health. Some clones in this sample may be carry-over from other donors' samples.

This chain links TRBV11-2 with TRBJ1-5, with D possibly TRBD1 on 5 matching bases. The germline V and J ends were trimmed by 5 bases and 6 bases, with 11 bases remaining between them. The length of the CDR3 is 13 residues. From germline, CDR1 is SGHAT and CDR2 FQNNGV. The CDR3 sequence is CASSPDRTQPQHF. CDR3 in DNA: TGTGCCAGCAGCCCCGACAGAACTCAGCCCCAGCATTTT.

V gene TRBV7-2 combines with J gene TRBJ2-1, with D perhaps TRBD2 (6 bases). The CDR3 covers 15 residues. The V end lost 1 base, the J end lost 6 bases, and 13 bases lay between the germline ends. Looked up from germline, CDR1 is SGHTA and CDR2 is FQGNSA. CDR3 sequence reads: CASSLGGVFANEQFF. The DNA for the CDR3 is TGTGCCAGCAGCTTAGGCGGGGTCTTTGCCAATGAGCAGTTCTTC.

This chain joins TRBV15 and TRBJ2-2; no reliable D call. V shed 5 bases and J shed 4 bases, with 8 bases lying between them. Germline-derived CDR1 and CDR2 are LNHNV and YYDKDF (reference sequence). The CDR3 length is 13 residues. The DNA of the CDR3 is TGTGCCACCAGCGGCGACATCACCGGGGAGCTGTTTTTT. This sequence encodes CATSGDITGELFF.

The rearrangement joins TRBV30 to TRBJ2-3, with D unclear. The V end lost 2 bases, the J end lost 6 bases, and 18 bases lay between the germline ends. Germline values: CDR1 GTSNPN, CDR2 SVGIG (reference sequence). The CDR3 loop spans 15 amino acids. The CDR3 DNA follows: TGTGCCTGGAGTCCCTCTAGTGGAGTGGAGGATACGCAGTATTTT. This codes for CAWSPSSGVEDTQYF.

V gene TRBV7-9 combines with J gene TRBJ2-7; 7 bases align to TRBD1. The CDR3 has 13 amino acids. The trim removed 3 bases at V and 4 bases at J, leaving 3 bases unmatched. Germline loops: CDR1 SEHNR, CDR2 FQNEAQ (reference sequence). CDR3 region: CASSLGQFYEQYF. CDR3 in DNA: TGTGCCAGCAGCTTGGGACAGTTTTACGAGCAGTACTTC.

The chain uses TRBV4-3 and TRBJ2-3; 9 nucleotides match TRBD2. The length of the CDR3 is 16 residues. The V segment lost 1 base and the J segment 7 bases; nucleotides outside the gene matches: 9. Germline lookup yields CDR1 LGHNA and CDR2 YSLEER. DNA for the CDR3: TGCGCCAGCAGCCAAGTACTAGCGGGTTTGTTAAATACGCAGTATTTT. Its protein product is CASSQVLAGLLNTQYF.

The chain employs TRBV7-2 and TRBJ2-3; 10 bases match TRBD2. Germline values: CDR1 SGHTA, CDR2 FQGNSA. J was trimmed by 5 bases and V by 7 bases; bases with no gene match: 9. CDR3 length equals 15 residues. CDR3 loop: CASNFVLAGLDTQYF. The CDR3 DNA sequence: TGTGCCAGCAATTTCGTACTAGCGGGATTAGATACGCAGTATTTT.

The chain employs TRBV4-3 and TRBJ2-7; the match to TRBD2 covers 12 bases. Germline V gives CDR1 LGHNA, CDR2 YSLEER. V shed 4 bases, J shed 6 bases, and the junction held 13 bases outside the gene matches. The CDR3 length is 17 residues. CDR3 amino acids: CASSRLSSGRALPEQYF. In DNA, the CDR3 is TGCGCCAGCAGCCGGCTGTCTAGCGGGAGGGCCCTCCCCGAGCAGTACTTC.

The chain is built from TRBV7-8 and TRBJ1-1; weak D call: TRBD1 (6 bases). Germline assignment: CDR1 SGHVS and CDR2 FQNEAQ. The length of the CDR3 is 15 residues. V lost 5 bases, J lost 6 bases, and 19 bases lay in between. The CDR3 coding sequence is TGTGCCAGCAGCGCCCCCGGGACACCAAATCCTGAAGCTTTCTTT. Translation gives CASSAPGTPNPEAFF. The whole variable domain, remainder taken from reference TRBV7-8 and TRBJ1-1, is GAGVSQSPRYKVAKRGQDVALRCDPISGHVSLFWYQQALGQGPEFLTYFQNEAQLDKSGLPSDRFFAERPEGSVSTLKIQRTQQEDSAVYLCASSAPGTPNPEAFFGQGTRLTVV.

This clone is termed medium-sized. The V gene is TRBV7-2, the J gene TRBJ1-1, with unresolved D. This CDR3 contains 13 residues. Trimming removed 3 bases from V and 4 bases from J, with 9 bases in between. Germline CDR1 reads SGHTA; CDR2 reads FQGNSA. CDR3 DNA sequence: TGTGCCAGCAGCTTCGTCCGTAGCACTGAAGCTTTCTTT. Translation gives CASSFVRSTEAFF.

The chain uses TRBV29-1 and TRBJ2-3, with 10 nucleotides matching TRBD1. With 7 bases clipped from V and 5 bases from J, the junction kept 6 bases outside the gene matches. This CDR3 is 13 amino acids long. Looked up from germline, CDR1 is SQVTM and CDR2 is ANQGSEA. The CDR3 here is CSGRQGAGDTQYF. The CDR3 DNA reads as TGCAGCGGAAGACAGGGGGCCGGAGATACGCAGTATTTT.

The chain couples TRBV6-6 to TRBJ1-1; D is uncertain. Germline CDR1 is MNHNY and CDR2 is SVGAGI (reference sequence). There are 12 residues in the CDR3. Trimming took 1 base from V and 11 from J, leaving 11 bases between them. The CDR3 coding sequence is TGTGCCAGCAGTTACTGGCAGGCCTCGGCTTTCTTT. This translates into CASSYWQASAFF.

The CDR3 sequence is CAISESEGQDISNQPQHF. The CDR3 nucleotides read TGTGCCATCAGTGAGTCTGAGGGACAGGATATTAGCAATCAGCCCCAGCATTTT. V gene TRBV10-3 combines with J gene TRBJ1-5, with 8 positions matching TRBD1. The CDR3 loop spans 18 amino acids. Trimming took 0 bases from V and 0 from J; bases not matched to a gene: 7. Germline CDR1 is ENHRY and CDR2 is SYGVKD.

This chain connects TRBV5-1 to TRBJ2-3; D remains unclear. CDR3 size: 14 residues. Trimming pared 0 bases from V and 5 bases from J, leaving 10 bases between. CDR1 is SGHRS, CDR2 YFSETQ, per germline. The CDR3 DNA reads TGCGCCAGCAGCTTGGGACAACCCCGAGATACGCAGTATTTT. Amino acids: CASSLGQPRDTQYF.

Judged by abundance, this clone is medium-sized. The CDR3: CASSSLLPQNQYEQYF. The CDR3 nucleotides are TGTGCCAGCAGCTCCCTCCTCCCACAGAATCAATACGAGCAGTACTTC. The chain joins TRBV7-2 to TRBJ2-7; D is ambiguous. This CDR3 is built from 16 residues. Trimming cost V 4 bases and J 4 bases, with 20 bases left between them. CDR1 is SGHTA and CDR2 is FQGNSA in the germline V gene. Filled out from reference TRBV7-2 and TRBJ2-7, the complete variable domain reads GAGVSQSPSNKVTEKGKDVELRCDPISGHTALYWYRQSLGQGLEFLIYFQGNSAPDKSGLPSDRFSAERTGGSVSTLTIQRTQQEDSAVYLCASSSLLPQNQYEQYFGPGTRLTVT.

This chain uses TRBV7-9 with TRBJ2-5, with 8 bases matching TRBD2. The CDR3 is 14 amino acids. Trimming at V came to 2 bases and at J to 10 bases, leaving 9 bases not matched to a gene. CDR1 SEHNR and CDR2 FQNEAQ come from the germline V gene (reference sequence). CDR3 in DNA: TGTGCCAGCAGCTTACAGGGCCGGGGGGGAGACCAGTACTTC. Protein sequence: CASSLQGRGGDQYF. Full variable domain (rest looked up from reference TRBV7-9 and TRBJ2-5): DTGVSQNPRHKITKRGQNVTFRCDPISEHNRLYWYRQTLGQGPEFLTYFQNEAQLEKSRLLSDRFSAERPKGSFSTLEIQRTEQGDSAMYLCASSLQGRGGDQYFGPGTRLLVL.

This clone was seen just once. The chain links TRBV10-2 to TRBJ2-2; the match to TRBD2 covers 9 bases. Looked up from germline, CDR1 is WSHSY and CDR2 is SAAADI. V lost 6 bases to trimming and J lost 5 bases; unmatched junction nucleotides: 4. This CDR3 is built from 14 residues. DNA for the CDR3: TGCGCCAGCAGCGGTAGCGGGGGAACCGGGGAGCTGTTTTTT. Translating gives CASSGSGGTGELFF.

The chain uses TRBV5-8 and TRBJ1-1; D is uncertain. Germline V gene sequence: CDR1 SGHTS, CDR2 YDEGEE. The CDR3 covers 12 residues. The V end was cut by 2 bases, the J end by 3 bases, with 5 bases between. For the CDR3, the DNA is TGTGCCAGCAGCTTCACATACACTGAAGCTTTCTTT. Residues: CASSFTYTEAFF.

The table lists this clone with a count of one. This chain uses TRBV19 with TRBJ1-2; 7 bases map to TRBD1. This CDR3 has 15 amino acids. Looked up from germline, CDR1 is LNHDA and CDR2 is SQIVND (reference sequence). The ends lost 5 bases at V and 7 bases at J; junction bases unmatched: 13. The CDR3 loop reads CASSFLDRRQGGYTF. The CDR3 region has the DNA TGTGCCAGTAGTTTCCTCGACAGGCGACAGGGTGGCTACACCTTC. The full variable domain, rest sourced from reference TRBV19 and TRBJ1-2, is DGGITQSPKYLFRKEGQNVTLSCEQNLNHDAMYWYRQDPGQGLRLIYYSQIVNDFQKGDIAEGYSVSREKKESFPLTVTSAQKNPTAFYLCASSFLDRRQGGYTFGSGTRLTVV.

The V call is TRBV6-1, the J call TRBJ2-3, with 8 nucleotides matching TRBD2. CDR3 size: 16 residues. V trimming: 2 bases; J trimming: 2 bases; junction bases outside the gene matches: 6. The germline gives CDR1 MNHNS, CDR2 SASEGT. CDR3 amino acids: CASSERSAGVTDTQYF. The CDR3, as DNA: TGTGCCAGCAGTGAACGGTCAGCGGGAGTCACAGATACGCAGTATTTT.

The J gene is TRBJ2-7, the V gene TRBV10-3; TRBD1 matches at 9 bases. Unmatched junction bases numbered 1, after V lost 0 bases and J lost 4 bases. The germline gives CDR1 ENHRY, CDR2 SYGVKD. The CDR3 has 14 residues. The CDR3 DNA is TGTGCCATCAGTGAGTCGACAGGGGGGTACGAGCAGTACTTC. Amino acid sequence: CAISESTGGYEQYF.

The rearrangement links TRBV18 to TRBJ2-3, with TRBD2 identical over 13 bases. CDR3 length equals 18 residues. The germline gives CDR1 KGHSH, CDR2 LQKENI. V dropped 1 base and J dropped 2; count of bases not matched to a gene: 6. The CDR3 sequence is CASSPRTSGGLFTDTQYF. In DNA form, the CDR3 reads TGTGCCAGCTCACCACGGACTAGCGGGGGTCTATTCACAGATACGCAGTATTTT.